These 9 T cell receptor beta chains were all obtained from the same sample, sequenced in a study of beta chain features in type 1 diabetes. Overall study findings and caveats: In all four CD4+ subsets, TCRB CDR3 length was significantly, moderately reduced in type 1 diabetes.

The investigators reverse transcribed all of the isolated RNA, so they sequenced expressed TCRB transcripts. Clones were read by immunoSEQ multiplex PCR, and TCRdb kept only the in-frame ones, dropping some. The table shows over 150,000 clones, with roughly 7.1% occurring only once. No antigen has been assigned to these receptors. Sequencing was carried out using central memory CD4+ T cells from blood. The receptors derive from a woman aged 40 to 50 with type 1 diabetes.

V is TRBV6-1 and J is TRBJ1-1; D is ambiguous. The CDR3 is made up of 14 amino acids. Germline CDR1 is MNHNS and CDR2 is SASEGT. With 6 bases removed from V and 6 bases from J, the gap between germline ends came to 17 bases. CDR3 sequence: CASRTGLLRAEAFF. The CDR3 DNA reads TGTGCCAGCAGGACGGGCCTACTGAGGGCTGAAGCTTTCTTT.

This chain connects TRBV2 to TRBJ1-6; D possibly corresponds to TRBD1 (5 bases). There are 13 residues in the CDR3. CDR1 SNHLY and CDR2 FYNNEI come from the germline V gene. Trimming removed 6 bases from V and 10 bases from J, with 13 bases in between. CDR3 DNA sequence: TGTGCCAGCAGGTTAGGGGTCGAATCACCCCTCCACTTT. Its translation is CASRLGVESPLHF. The full variable domain, rest sourced from reference TRBV2 and TRBJ1-6, is EPEVTQTPSHQVTQMGQEVILRCVPISNHLYFYWYRQILGQKVEFLVSFYNNEISEKSEIFDDQFSVERPDGSNFTLKIRSTKLEDSAMYFCASRLGVESPLHFGNGTRLTVT.

The V and J genes are TRBV27 and TRBJ1-5; D possibly corresponds to TRBD1 (5 bases). Trimming stripped 5 bases from V and 0 bases from J, with 14 bases between. This CDR3 region has 16 residues. Germline lookup yields CDR1 MNHEY and CDR2 SMNVEV (reference sequence). The CDR3 reads CASSPLDSLSNQPQHF. DNA for the CDR3: TGTGCCAGCAGTCCATTAGACAGCCTTAGCAATCAGCCCCAGCATTTT.

This clone was detected a few times. V and J are TRBV9 and TRBJ1-5; 7 nucleotides line up with TRBD1. The CDR3 is 14 residues long. CDR1 and CDR2 (germline): SGDLS, YYNGEE. The junction had 6 bases not matched to a gene; V was cut back by 3 bases and J by 6 bases. This CDR3 reads CASSATDRVQPQHF. The CDR3 DNA follows: TGTGCCAGCAGCGCCACCGACAGGGTTCAGCCCCAGCATTTT.

The gene calls are TRBV7-2 and TRBJ2-5, with D perhaps TRBD2 (6 bases). Trimming took 3 bases from V and 7 from J, leaving 12 bases between them. The CDR3 covers 13 residues. CDR1 and CDR2 from the germline V gene are SGHTA and FQGNSA. CDR3 in DNA: TGTGCCAGCAGCTTGGAGGGCCGGGGGACCCAGTACTTC. Protein: CASSLEGRGTQYF. The variable domain in full, with the rest retrieved from reference TRBV7-2 and TRBJ2-5, is GAGVSQSPSNKVTEKGKDVELRCDPISGHTALYWYRQSLGQGLEFLIYFQGNSAPDKSGLPSDRFSAERTGGSVSTLTIQRTQQEDSAVYLCASSLEGRGTQYFGPGTRLLVL.

V gene TRBV25-1 combines with J gene TRBJ2-1, with 9 bases aligning to TRBD2. The CDR3 loop spans 16 amino acids. V was pared by 0 bases and J by 7 bases, with 7 bases of the junction left unmatched. From germline, CDR1 is MGHDK and CDR2 SYGVNS. CDR3 sequence: CASSEYGASGTNEQFF. The CDR3 coding sequence is TGTGCCAGCAGTGAATACGGGGCTAGCGGGACAAATGAGCAGTTCTTC.

About this clone: The identical CDR3 is also encoded by other nucleotide sequences in the sample. The genes are TRBV5-1 and TRBJ2-7; 7 nucleotides align to TRBD1. The CDR3 is 15 amino acids. Germline V CDR1 and CDR2: SGHRS, YFSETQ. V dropped 0 bases and J dropped 2; count of bases not matched to a gene: 5. CDR3 protein: CASSLAGTAAYEQYF. CDR3 coding DNA: TGCGCCAGCAGCTTGGCCGGGACAGCGGCCTACGAGCAGTACTTC. The variable domain in full, with the rest retrieved from reference TRBV5-1 and TRBJ2-7, is KAGVTQTPRYLIKTRGQQVTLSCSPISGHRSVSWYQQTPGQGLQFLFEYFSETQRNKGNFPGRFSGRQFSNSRSEMNVSTLELGDSALYLCASSLAGTAAYEQYFGPGTRLTVT.

This clone was seen only a few times. The V and J genes are TRBV25-1 and TRBJ2-7, with 7 nucleotides matching TRBD1. The germline V gene has CDR1 MGHDK and CDR2 SYGVNS. V trimming: 2 bases; J trimming: 4 bases; junction bases outside the gene matches: 5. This CDR3 comprises 14 residues. This CDR3 reads CASSEPGQQYEQYF. CDR3 coding DNA: TGTGCCAGCAGTGAACCGGGACAGCAATACGAGCAGTACTTC.

V usage is TRBV6-6 and J usage is TRBJ2-6; a weak D match, TRBD1 (5 bases). V gave up 4 bases and J gave up 0 bases, with 10 bases separating them. The germline gives CDR1 MNHNY, CDR2 SVGAGI (reference sequence). The CDR3 is 16 amino acids. Written as DNA, the CDR3 is TGTGCCAGCAGTTCGACAGCTAACTCTGGGGCCAACGTCCTGACTTTC. Encoded protein: CASSSTANSGANVLTF.